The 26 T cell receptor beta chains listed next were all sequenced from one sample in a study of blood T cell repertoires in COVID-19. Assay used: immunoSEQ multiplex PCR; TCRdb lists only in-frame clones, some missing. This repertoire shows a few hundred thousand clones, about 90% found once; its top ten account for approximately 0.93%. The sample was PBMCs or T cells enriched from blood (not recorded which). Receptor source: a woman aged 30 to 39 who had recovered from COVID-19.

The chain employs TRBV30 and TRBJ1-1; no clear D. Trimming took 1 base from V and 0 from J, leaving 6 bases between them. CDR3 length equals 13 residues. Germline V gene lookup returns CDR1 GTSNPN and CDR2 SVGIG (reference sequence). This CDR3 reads CAWSGLMNTEAFF. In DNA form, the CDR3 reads TGTGCCTGGAGTGGACTGATGAACACTGAAGCTTTCTTT.

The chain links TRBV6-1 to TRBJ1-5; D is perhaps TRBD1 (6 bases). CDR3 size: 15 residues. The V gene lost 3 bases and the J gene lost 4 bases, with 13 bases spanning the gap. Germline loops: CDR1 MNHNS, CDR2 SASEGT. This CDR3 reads CASSEGVGGNQPQHF. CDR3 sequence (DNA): TGTGCCAGCAGTGAGGGGGTAGGGGGTAATCAGCCCCAGCATTTT.

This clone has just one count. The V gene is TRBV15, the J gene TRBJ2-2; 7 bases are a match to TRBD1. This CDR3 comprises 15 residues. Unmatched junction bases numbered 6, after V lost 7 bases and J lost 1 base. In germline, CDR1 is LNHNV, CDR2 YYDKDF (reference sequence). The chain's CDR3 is CATTATGLNTGELFF. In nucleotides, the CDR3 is TGTGCCACCACCGCGACAGGGTTGAACACCGGGGAGCTGTTTTTT.

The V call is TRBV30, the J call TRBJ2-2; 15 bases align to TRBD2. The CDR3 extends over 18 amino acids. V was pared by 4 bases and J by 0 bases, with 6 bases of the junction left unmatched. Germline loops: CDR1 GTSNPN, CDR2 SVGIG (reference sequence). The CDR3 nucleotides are TGTGCCTGGACCGGGACTAGCGGGGGGAATGCGAACACCGGGGAGCTGTTTTTT. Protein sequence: CAWTGTSGGNANTGELFF.

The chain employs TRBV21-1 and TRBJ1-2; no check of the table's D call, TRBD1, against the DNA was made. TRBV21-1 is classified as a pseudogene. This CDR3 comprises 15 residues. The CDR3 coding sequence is TGTGCCAGCAGCGGACAGTGGGCGTCAGGCTATGGCTACACCTTC. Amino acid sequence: CASSGQWASGYGYTF.

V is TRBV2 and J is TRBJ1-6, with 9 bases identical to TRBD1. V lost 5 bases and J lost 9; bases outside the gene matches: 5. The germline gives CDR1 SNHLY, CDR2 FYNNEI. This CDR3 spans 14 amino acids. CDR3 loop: CASSLDRGGSPLHF. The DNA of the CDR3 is TGTGCCAGCAGTCTGGACAGGGGAGGTTCACCCCTCCACTTT. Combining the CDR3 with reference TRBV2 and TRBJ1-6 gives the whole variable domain EPEVTQTPSHQVTQMGQEVILRCVPISNHLYFYWYRQILGQKVEFLVSFYNNEISEKSEIFDDQFSVERPDGSNFTLKIRSTKLEDSAMYFCASSLDRGGSPLHFGNGTRLTVT.

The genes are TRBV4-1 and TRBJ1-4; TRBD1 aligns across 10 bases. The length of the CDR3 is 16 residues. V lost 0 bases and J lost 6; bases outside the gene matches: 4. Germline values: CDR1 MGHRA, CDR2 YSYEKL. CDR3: CASSQDLGQGYEKLFF. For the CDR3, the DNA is TGCGCCAGCAGCCAAGATTTGGGACAGGGGTATGAAAAACTGTTTTTT.

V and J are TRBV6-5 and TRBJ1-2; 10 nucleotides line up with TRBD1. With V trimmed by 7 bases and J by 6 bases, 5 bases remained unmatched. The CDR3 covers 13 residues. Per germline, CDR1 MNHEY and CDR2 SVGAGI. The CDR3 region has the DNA TGTGCCAGCATTAAGACAGGGGGCGATGGCTACACCTTC. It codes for CASIKTGGDGYTF.

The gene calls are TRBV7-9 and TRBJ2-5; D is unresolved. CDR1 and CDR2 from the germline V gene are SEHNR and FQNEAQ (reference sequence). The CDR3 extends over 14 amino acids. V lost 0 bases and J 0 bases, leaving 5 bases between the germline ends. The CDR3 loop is CASSLAAYQETQYF. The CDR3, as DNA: TGTGCCAGCAGCTTAGCGGCTTACCAAGAGACCCAGTACTTC.

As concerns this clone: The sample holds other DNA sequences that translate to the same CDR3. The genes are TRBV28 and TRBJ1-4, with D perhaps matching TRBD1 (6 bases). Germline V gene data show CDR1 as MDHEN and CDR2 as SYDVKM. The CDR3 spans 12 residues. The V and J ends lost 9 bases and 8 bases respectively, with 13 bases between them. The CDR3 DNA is TGTGCCAGTCGGACAGCGGGAGAAAAACTGTTTTTT. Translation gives CASRTAGEKLFF.

As DNA, the CDR3 is TGTGCCAGTAGGCAGGGAGGAGCTAGCAATCAGCCCCAGCATTTT. It specifies CASRQGGASNQPQHF. The chain uses TRBV19 and TRBJ1-5; a possible D gene is TRBD1 (5 bases). V was shortened by 6 bases and J by 0 bases, with 12 bases between the two germline ends. The CDR3 runs 15 residues. Per germline, CDR1 LNHDA and CDR2 SQIVND (reference sequence).

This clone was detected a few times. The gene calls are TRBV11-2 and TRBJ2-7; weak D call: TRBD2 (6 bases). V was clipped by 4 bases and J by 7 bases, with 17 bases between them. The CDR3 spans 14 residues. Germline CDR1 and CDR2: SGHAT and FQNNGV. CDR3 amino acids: CASSSGTHPSEQYF. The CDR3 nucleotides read TGTGCCAGCAGCTCCGGGACTCACCCCTCTGAGCAGTACTTC. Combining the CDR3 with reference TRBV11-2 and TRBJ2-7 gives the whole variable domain EAGVAQSPRYKIIEKRQSVAFWCNPISGHATLYWYQQILGQGPKLLIQFQNNGVVDDSQLPKDRFSAERLKGVDSTLKIQPAKLEDSAVYLCASSSGTHPSEQYFGPGTRLTVT.

This chain's CDR3 is CASSPTSEANYGYTF. In DNA form, the CDR3 reads TGTGCCAGCAGCCCCACATCGGAGGCAAACTATGGCTACACCTTC. This sequence joins TRBV9 and TRBJ1-2; D unclear. V dropped 4 bases and J dropped 2 bases, with 15 bases sitting between them. Germline values: CDR1 SGDLS, CDR2 YYNGEE. The CDR3 has 15 residues. Combining the CDR3 with reference TRBV9 and TRBJ1-2 gives the whole variable domain DSGVTQTPKHLITATGQRVTLRCSPRSGDLSVYWYQQSLDQGLQFLIQYYNGEERAKGNILERFSAQQFPDLHSELNLSSLELGDSALYFCASSPTSEANYGYTFGSGTRLTVV.

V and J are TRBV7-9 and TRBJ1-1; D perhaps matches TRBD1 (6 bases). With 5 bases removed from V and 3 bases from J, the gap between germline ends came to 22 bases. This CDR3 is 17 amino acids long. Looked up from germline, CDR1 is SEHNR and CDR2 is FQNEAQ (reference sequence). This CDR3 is CASSPKGPGVRYTEAFF. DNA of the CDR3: TGTGCCAGCAGCCCTAAGGGACCAGGGGTTAGGTACACTGAAGCTTTCTTT.

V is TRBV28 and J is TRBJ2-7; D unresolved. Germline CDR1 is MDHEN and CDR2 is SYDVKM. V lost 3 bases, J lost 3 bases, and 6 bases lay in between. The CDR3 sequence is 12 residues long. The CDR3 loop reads CASSFAYYEQYF. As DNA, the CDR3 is TGTGCCAGCAGTTTCGCCTACTACGAGCAGTACTTC.

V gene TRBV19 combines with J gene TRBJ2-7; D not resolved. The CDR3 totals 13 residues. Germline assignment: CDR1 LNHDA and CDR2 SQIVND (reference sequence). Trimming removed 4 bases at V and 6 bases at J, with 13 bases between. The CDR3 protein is CASSKATTSEQYF. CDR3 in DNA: TGTGCCAGTAGTAAAGCCACTACCTCCGAGCAGTACTTC.

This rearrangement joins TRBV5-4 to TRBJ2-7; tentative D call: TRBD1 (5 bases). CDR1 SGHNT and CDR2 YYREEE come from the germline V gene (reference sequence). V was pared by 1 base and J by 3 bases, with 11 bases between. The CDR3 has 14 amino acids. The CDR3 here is CASSLNQGRYEQYF. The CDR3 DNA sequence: TGTGCCAGCAGCTTGAATCAGGGCCGCTACGAGCAGTACTTC.

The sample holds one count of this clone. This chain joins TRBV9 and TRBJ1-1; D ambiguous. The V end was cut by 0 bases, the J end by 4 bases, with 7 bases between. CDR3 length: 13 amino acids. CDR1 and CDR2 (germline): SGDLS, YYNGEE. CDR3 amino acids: CASSVAGSTEAFF. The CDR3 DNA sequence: TGTGCCAGCAGCGTAGCTGGGAGCACTGAAGCTTTCTTT.

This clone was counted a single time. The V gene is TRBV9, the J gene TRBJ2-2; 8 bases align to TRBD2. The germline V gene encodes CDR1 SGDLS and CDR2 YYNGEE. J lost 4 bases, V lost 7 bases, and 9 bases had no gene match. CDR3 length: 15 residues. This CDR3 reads CASSRGGLRTGELFF. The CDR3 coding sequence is TGTGCCAGCTCCCGGGGGGGCCTACGCACCGGGGAGCTGTTTTTT.

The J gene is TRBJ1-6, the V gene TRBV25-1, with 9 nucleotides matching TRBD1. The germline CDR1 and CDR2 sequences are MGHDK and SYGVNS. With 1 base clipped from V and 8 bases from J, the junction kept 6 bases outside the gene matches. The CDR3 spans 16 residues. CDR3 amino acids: CASSEFSDRGYSPLHF. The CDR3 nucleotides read TGTGCCAGCAGTGAATTTTCGGACAGGGGTTATTCACCCCTCCACTTT.

Here the CDR3 reads CATSALGTEAFF. CDR3 nucleotide sequence: TGTGCCACCAGTGCCCTCGGGACTGAAGCTTTCTTT. The gene calls are TRBV24-1 and TRBJ1-1; D gene ambiguous. Per the germline V gene, CDR1 is KGHDR and CDR2 is SFDVKD. CDR3 length: 12 amino acids. The V end was cut by 5 bases, the J end by 5 bases, with 8 bases between.

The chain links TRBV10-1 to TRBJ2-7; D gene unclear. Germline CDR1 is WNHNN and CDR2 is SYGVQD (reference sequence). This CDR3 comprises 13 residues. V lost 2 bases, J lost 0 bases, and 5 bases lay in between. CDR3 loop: CASSETNSYEQYF. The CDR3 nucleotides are TGCGCCAGCAGTGAGACAAACTCCTACGAGCAGTACTTC.

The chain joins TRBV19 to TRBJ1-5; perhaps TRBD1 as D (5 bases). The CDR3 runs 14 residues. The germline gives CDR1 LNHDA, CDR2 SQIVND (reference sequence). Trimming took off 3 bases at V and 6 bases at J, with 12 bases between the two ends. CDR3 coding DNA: TGTGCCAGTAGTATTAGGCCGGGGGGTCAGCCCCAGCATTTT. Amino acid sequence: CASSIRPGGQPQHF.

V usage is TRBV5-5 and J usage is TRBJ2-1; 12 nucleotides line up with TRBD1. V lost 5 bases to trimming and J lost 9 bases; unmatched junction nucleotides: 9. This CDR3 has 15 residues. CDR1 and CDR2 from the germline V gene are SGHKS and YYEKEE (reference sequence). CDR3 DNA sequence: TGTGCCAGCAGTGCCGGGACAGGGGGCTTTTTTGAGCAGTTCTTC. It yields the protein CASSAGTGGFFEQFF.

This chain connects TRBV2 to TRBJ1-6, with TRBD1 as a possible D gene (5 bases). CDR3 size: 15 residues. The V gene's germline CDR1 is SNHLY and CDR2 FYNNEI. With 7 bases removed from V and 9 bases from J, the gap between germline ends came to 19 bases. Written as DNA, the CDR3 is TGTGCCAGCAATCCACAGGAGCCCCAGGTTTCACCCCTCCACTTT. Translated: CASNPQEPQVSPLHF.

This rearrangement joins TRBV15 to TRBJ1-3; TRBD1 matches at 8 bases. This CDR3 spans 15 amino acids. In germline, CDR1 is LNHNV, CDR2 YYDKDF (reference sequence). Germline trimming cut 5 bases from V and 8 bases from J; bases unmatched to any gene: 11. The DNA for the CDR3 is TGTGCCACCAGCTCGTCCGGGACAGGTCTATACACCATATATTTT. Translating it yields CATSSSGTGLYTIYF.